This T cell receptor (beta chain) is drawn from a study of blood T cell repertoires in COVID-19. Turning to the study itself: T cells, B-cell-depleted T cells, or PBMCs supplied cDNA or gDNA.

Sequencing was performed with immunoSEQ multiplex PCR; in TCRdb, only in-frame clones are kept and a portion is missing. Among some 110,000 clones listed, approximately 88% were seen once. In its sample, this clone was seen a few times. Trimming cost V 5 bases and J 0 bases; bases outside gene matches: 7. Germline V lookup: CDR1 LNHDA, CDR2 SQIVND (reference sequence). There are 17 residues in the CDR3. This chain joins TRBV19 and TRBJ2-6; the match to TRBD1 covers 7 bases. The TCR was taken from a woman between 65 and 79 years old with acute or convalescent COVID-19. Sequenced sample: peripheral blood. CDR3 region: CASSPRTGSSGANVLTF. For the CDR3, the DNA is TGTGCCAGTAGTCCCAGGACAGGTAGCTCTGGGGCCAACGTCCTGACTTTC.